A selection of T cell receptor beta chains follows, all from one sample in a study of blood T cell repertoires in COVID-19. Data came from immunoSEQ multiplex PCR; TCRdb stores just in-frame clones and leaves some out. The sample consists of some 100,000 clones, 89% of them appearing once. Sequencing used peripheral blood. Every receptor here comes from a woman of 80 years or more with active COVID-19. CDR3s include the opening cysteine and the closing phenylalanine or tryptophan. Fields, in order: J gene, V gene, clone size, D gene, CDR3 DNA, CDR3 protein. D genes are given only for firm matches. A row's size may be missing; if present it is once, few, many or a size class.

TRBJ2-1	TRBV28	-	-	TGTGCCGCAATGGGCTACCTATACAATGAGCAGTTCTTC	CAAMGYLYNEQFF
TRBJ1-2	TRBV6-7	-	TRBD1	TGTGCCAGCAGTTACGGCGACAGGGGGAACTATGGCTACACCTTC	CASSYGDRGNYGYTF
TRBJ2-3	TRBV12-3/TRBV12-4	-	-	TGTGCCAGCAGCCCCCTATATACGCAGTATTTT	CASSPLYTQYF
TRBJ2-1	TRBV4-2	-	-	TGTGCCAGCAGCCAAGAGGCGGGACCCTACAATGAGCAGTTCTTC	CASSQEAGPYNEQFF
TRBJ2-2	TRBV25-1	-	TRBD2	TGTGCCAGCAGTGTAACTTGGACTAGCAATACCGGGGAGCTGTTTTTT	CASSVTWTSNTGELFF
TRBJ2-7	TRBV19	-	TRBD1	TGTGCCAGTAGTTCAACCGGGACAGGGGGCGACGAGCAGTACTTC	CASSSTGTGGDEQYF
TRBJ1-1	TRBV7-9	few	-	TGTGCCAGCAGCCGCTCCCGGGAAATCGGAGCTTTCTTT	CASSRSREIGAFF
TRBJ2-2	TRBV28	-	TRBD2	TGTGCCAGCAGCACCGGGGGGGCAACCGGGGAGCTGTTTTTT	CASSTGGATGELFF
TRBJ1-6	TRBV28	once	TRBD1	TGTGCCAGCAGGAACACAGGGGGTGGTTGGTCACCCCTCCACTTT	CASRNTGGGWSPLHF
TRBJ2-5	TRBV29-1	-	-	TGCAGCGGGAGGGCCTATTCCGAGACCCAGTACTTC	CSGRAYSETQYF
TRBJ1-2	TRBV3-1/TRBV3-2	-	TRBD1	TGTGCCAGCAGCCCGGGACAGGGTAGCTACACCTTC	CASSPGQGSYTF
TRBJ2-2	TRBV7-6	-	-	TGTGCCAGCAGCTTAGGGGGGCTGGGCGGCACCGGGGAGCTGTTTTTT	CASSLGGLGGTGELFF
TRBJ2-5	TRBV5-4	once	TRBD1	TGTGCCAGCAGCCCTACTCGACAGGGTCCACAAGAGACCCAGTACTTC	CASSPTRQGPQETQYF
TRBJ2-7	TRBV3-1/TRBV3-2	-	TRBD2	TGTGCCAGCAGCCATTCGCTAGCGGAGGGCGACGAGCAGTACTTC	CASSHSLAEGDEQYF
TRBJ2-3	TRBV7-9	-	TRBD2	TGTGCCAGCAGCGCCCGGACTAGCGGACCCACAGATACGCAGTATTTT	CASSARTSGPTDTQYF
TRBJ1-2	TRBV25-1	-	TRBD1	TGTGCCAGCAGCGGACAGGGGTATGGCTACACCTTC	CASSGQGYGYTF
TRBJ2-1	TRBV15	-	TRBD1	TGTGCCACCAGCGGTCTAATGACAGGGCGTTCCTACAATGAGCAGTTCTTC	CATSGLMTGRSYNEQFF
TRBJ2-3	TRBV18	-	-	TGTGCCAGCTCACCCATGGGGCCAGATCCGGGCACAGATACGCAGTATTTT	CASSPMGPDPGTDTQYF
TRBJ2-3	TRBV5-5	-	TRBD2	TGTGCCAGCAGCTCAATAGCGGGACCCAGCACAGATACGCAGTATTTT	CASSSIAGPSTDTQYF
TRBJ2-1	TRBV11-2	-	-	TGTGCCAGCAGCAATCCAACCGGGACTCTCCCCTACAATGAGCAGTTCTTC	CASSNPTGTLPYNEQFF
TRBJ2-2	TRBV19	-	-	TGTGCCAGTAGTATTGGGGGACAACGGGAGCTGTTTTTT	CASSIGGQRELFF
TRBJ2-7	TRBV10-3	-	-	TGTGCCATCAGTGAGGGGGCAGAGTACGAGCAGTACTTC	CAISEGAEYEQYF
TRBJ1-2	TRBV2	-	TRBD1	TGTGCCAGCAGTTGGACAGGGGGCGTTGGCTACACCTTC	CASSWTGGVGYTF
TRBJ1-2	TRBV3-1/TRBV3-2	-	-	TGTGCCAGCAGCCCTAGGGCAGGGGCTAACTATGGCTACACCTTC	CASSPRAGANYGYTF